These T cell receptor beta chains were read from a single sample in a study of early T cells in non-severe SARS-CoV-2 infection. TCRdb reanalysed the 5' RACE reads using MiXCR and keeps one entry per CDR3 protein. The repertoire holds approximately 81,000 distinct CDR3 sequences, with 5% to 7% as singletons. The material sequenced was whole blood. The receptors derive from an adult who was a healthcare worker with PCR-confirmed SARS-CoV-2 infection or an uninfected control (not recorded which). Both conserved end residues are part of each CDR3. Fields, in order: D gene, J gene, V gene, clone size, CDR3 protein, CDR3 DNA. The D gene is left open where the match is weak. Rows give clone size only sometimes, using once, few, many, or a class for an expanded clone.

D: .
J: TRBJ1-1
V: TRBV11-2
size: many
CDR3: CASSNRVFSTEAFF
DNA: TGTGCCAGCAGCAACAGGGTTTTTAGCACTGAAGCTTTCTTT

D: .
J: TRBJ1-4
V: TRBV20-1
size: .
CDR3: CSARSKDEKLFF
DNA: TGCAGTGCTCGGAGCAAAGATGAAAAACTGTTTTTT

D: .
J: TRBJ2-3
V: TRBV5-5
size: many
CDR3: CASSLLQAYTDTQYF
DNA: TGTGCCAGCAGCTTGCTACAGGCCTACACAGATACGCAGTATTTT

D: TRBD1
J: TRBJ1-1
V: TRBV2
size: many
CDR3: CATARQGGTEAFF
DNA: TGTGCCACCGCCCGACAGGGTGGAACTGAAGCTTTCTTT

D: TRBD2
J: TRBJ2-1
V: TRBV6-5
size: .
CDR3: CASSPTGTSYNEQFF
DNA: TGTGCCAGCAGCCCCACCGGGACTAGCTACAATGAGCAGTTCTTC

D: TRBD2
J: TRBJ2-1
V: TRBV10-3
size: many
CDR3: CAIRRTSGGDPYNEQFF
DNA: TGTGCCATCAGACGGACTAGCGGGGGGGACCCCTACAATGAGCAGTTCTTC

D: .
J: TRBJ2-3
V: TRBV6-5
size: once
CDR3: CASSSNSRSDTQYF
DNA: TGTGCCAGCAGTTCCAATTCCCGGTCAGATACGCAGTATTTT

D: TRBD2
J: TRBJ2-5
V: TRBV4-1
size: .
CDR3: CASSLSSSGLTQETQYF
DNA: TGCGCCAGCAGCCTTTCCTCTAGCGGACTAACACAAGAGACCCAGTACTTC

D: .
J: TRBJ1-4
V: TRBV13
size: .
CDR3: CASSKQGSGEKLFF
DNA: TGTGCCAGCAGCAAACAGGGATCTGGTGAAAAACTGTTTTTT

D: .
J: TRBJ2-1
V: TRBV6-1
size: few
CDR3: CASSVGGANYNEQFF
DNA: TGTGCCAGCAGTGTGGGGGGCGCTAACTACAATGAGCAGTTCTTC

D: .
J: TRBJ1-1
V: TRBV3-1
size: many
CDR3: CASSPSAHSPRGAFF
DNA: TGTGCCAGCAGCCCTAGCGCTCATTCGCCCCGGGGGGCTTTCTTT

D: .
J: TRBJ2-6
V: TRBV19
size: few
CDR3: CASSEQGSGANVLTF
DNA: TGTGCCAGTAGTGAACAGGGATCTGGGGCCAACGTCCTGACTTTC

D: .
J: TRBJ2-1
V: TRBV12-3/TRBV12-4
size: medium-sized
CDR3: CASSLLLYNEQFF
DNA: TGTGCCAGCAGCCTCCTACTCTACAATGAGCAGTTCTTC

D: .
J: TRBJ2-1
V: TRBV11-2
size: few
CDR3: CASSLAGSGNEQFF
DNA: TGTGCCAGCAGCTTGGCGGGATCGGGCAATGAGCAGTTCTTC

D: .
J: TRBJ2-3
V: TRBV9
size: many
CDR3: CASSVEGTTDTQYF
DNA: TGTGCCAGCAGCGTAGAAGGAACTACAGATACGCAGTATTTT

D: TRBD2
J: TRBJ2-1
V: TRBV4-2
size: many
CDR3: CASSQVRLAGPVDEQFF
DNA: TGTGCCAGCAGCCAAGTGAGGCTAGCGGGCCCTGTTGATGAGCAGTTCTTC

D: TRBD1
J: TRBJ2-2
V: TRBV5-1
size: many
CDR3: CASSIRQGRTGELFF
DNA: TGCGCCAGCAGCATCCGACAGGGGCGTACCGGGGAGCTGTTTTTT

D: .
J: TRBJ2-2
V: TRBV6-5
size: many
CDR3: CASSYSILFRQNTGELFF
DNA: TGTGCCAGCAGTTACTCGATACTGTTCCGGCAGAACACCGGGGAGCTGTTTTTT

D: TRBD1
J: TRBJ1-2
V: TRBV24-1
size: many
CDR3: CATSDSDRDGYTF
DNA: TGTGCCACCAGTGACTCGGACAGGGACGGCTACACCTTC

D: TRBD2
J: TRBJ2-7
V: TRBV11-2
size: many
CDR3: CASSLAGGSYEQYF
DNA: TGTGCCAGCAGCCTAGCGGGGGGATCCTACGAGCAGTACTTC

D: .
J: TRBJ1-1
V: TRBV10-1
size: few
CDR3: CASSDRLNTEAFF
DNA: TGCGCCAGCAGTGACAGGTTGAACACTGAAGCTTTCTTT

D: .
J: TRBJ2-2
V: TRBV19
size: few
CDR3: CASRRLAGSNTGELFF
DNA: TGTGCCAGCCGACGATTGGCGGGATCGAACACCGGGGAGCTGTTTTTT

D: TRBD1
J: TRBJ2-5
V: TRBV18
size: .
CDR3: CASSPRTGGETQYF
DNA: TGTGCCAGCTCACCTCGGACAGGGGGAGAGACCCAGTACTTC

D: .
J: TRBJ2-3
V: TRBV20-1
size: .
CDR3: CSADRQVDTQYF
DNA: TGCAGTGCTGACCGGCAGGTGGATACGCAGTATTTT

D: .
J: TRBJ1-1
V: TRBV6-6
size: few
CDR3: CASSYRGMNTEAFF
DNA: TGTGCCAGCAGTTACCGGGGTATGAACACTGAAGCTTTCTTT

D: .
J: TRBJ2-6
V: TRBV6-6
size: few
CDR3: CASSQGFSGANVLTF
DNA: TGTGCCAGCAGTCAAGGGTTCTCTGGGGCCAACGTCCTGACTTTC

D: .
J: TRBJ2-7
V: TRBV10-3
size: few
CDR3: CAIGKEPHLYEQYF
DNA: TGTGCCATCGGAAAAGAACCCCACCTTTACGAGCAGTACTTC

D: TRBD1
J: TRBJ1-1
V: TRBV7-2
size: many
CDR3: CASSLRGGSTEAFF
DNA: TGTGCCAGCAGCTTGAGAGGGGGCTCCACTGAAGCTTTCTTT

D: TRBD2
J: TRBJ2-7
V: TRBV20-1
size: many
CDR3: CSARENSGVEQYF
DNA: TGCAGTGCTAGAGAGAATAGCGGGGTCGAGCAGTACTTC

D: TRBD2
J: TRBJ2-3
V: TRBV7-2
size: few
CDR3: CASSLWASGGASTDTQYF
DNA: TGTGCCAGCAGCTTATGGGCTAGCGGGGGGGCGAGCACAGATACGCAGTATTTT

D: .
J: TRBJ2-7
V: TRBV7-2
size: .
CDR3: CASSPGTLYEQYF
DNA: TGTGCCAGCAGCCCGGGGACACTGTACGAGCAGTACTTC

D: .
J: TRBJ2-1
V: TRBV20-1
size: .
CDR3: CSARERGALNNEQFF
DNA: TGCAGTGCTAGAGAACGGGGGGCCCTCAACAATGAGCAGTTCTTC

D: TRBD1
J: TRBJ2-7
V: TRBV11-2
size: many
CDR3: CASSPAGTGVVEQYF
DNA: TGTGCCAGCAGCCCAGCCGGGACAGGCGTAGTCGAGCAGTACTTC

D: .
J: TRBJ1-1
V: TRBV12-3/TRBV12-4
size: .
CDR3: CASSLRMMNTEAFF
DNA: TGTGCCAGCAGTTTAAGAATGATGAACACTGAAGCTTTCTTT

D: .
J: TRBJ2-1
V: TRBV2
size: few
CDR3: CASKPDRLPYNEQFF
DNA: TGTGCCAGCAAACCCGACAGGTTGCCCTACAATGAGCAGTTCTTC

D: .
J: TRBJ2-6
V: TRBV11-2
size: few
CDR3: CASSLTSSGANVLTF
DNA: TGTGCCAGCAGCTTGACTTCCTCTGGGGCCAACGTCCTGACTTTC

D: TRBD1
J: TRBJ1-1
V: TRBV20-1
size: few
CDR3: CSASRTGAGEAFF
DNA: TGCAGTGCTAGTAGGACAGGTGCTGGAGAAGCTTTCTTT

D: .
J: TRBJ1-5
V: TRBV3-1
size: .
CDR3: CASSQDRFNQPQHF
DNA: TGTGCCAGCAGCCAAGACAGGTTCAATCAGCCCCAGCATTTT

D: .
J: TRBJ2-5
V: TRBV10-1
size: .
CDR3: CASSASGGETQYF
DNA: TGCGCCAGCAGTGCATCAGGTGGAGAGACCCAGTACTTC

D: .
J: TRBJ2-7
V: TRBV3-1
size: .
CDR3: CASSPYGRVSYEQYF
DNA: TGTGCCAGTAGCCCCTATGGGAGAGTCTCCTACGAGCAGTACTTC

D: .
J: TRBJ1-4
V: TRBV14
size: few
CDR3: CASSQGGPANEKLFF
DNA: TGTGCCAGCAGCCAAGGAGGGCCCGCTAATGAAAAACTGTTTTTT

D: TRBD1
J: TRBJ1-1
V: TRBV3-1
size: many
CDR3: CASSQDETGVNTEAFF
DNA: TGTGCCAGCAGCCAAGATGAGACAGGGGTGAACACTGAAGCTTTCTTT

D: .
J: TRBJ2-2
V: TRBV20-1
size: few
CDR3: CSAPYNFGELFF
DNA: TGCAGTGCTCCTTATAATTTTGGGGAGCTGTTTTTT

D: TRBD2
J: TRBJ2-4
V: TRBV28
size: few
CDR3: CASSLFTSGGYGIQYF
DNA: TGTGCCAGCAGTTTGTTTACTAGCGGGGGGTATGGCATTCAGTACTTC

D: .
J: TRBJ2-5
V: TRBV5-1
size: many
CDR3: CASSLVQGGQPETQYF
DNA: TGCGCCAGCAGCTTGGTTCAGGGGGGCCAACCAGAGACCCAGTACTTC

D: .
J: TRBJ2-1
V: TRBV3-1
size: many
CDR3: CASSQETRFDHPSYNEQFF
DNA: TGTGCCAGCAGCCAAGAGACCAGGTTTGATCACCCCTCCTACAATGAGCAGTTCTTC

D: TRBD2
J: TRBJ2-3
V: TRBV3-1
size: many
CDR3: CASSQDLAGGQDTQYF
DNA: TGTGCCAGCAGCCAAGATTTAGCGGGGGGGCAAGATACGCAGTATTTT

D: .
J: TRBJ2-1
V: TRBV7-9
size: .
CDR3: CASFAAGGAYNEQFF
DNA: TGTGCCAGCTTTGCGGCCGGGGGAGCCTACAATGAGCAGTTCTTC

D: TRBD1
J: TRBJ2-7
V: TRBV5-1
size: .
CDR3: CASSPKNPDRVKGEQYF
DNA: TGCGCCAGCAGCCCAAAAAACCCCGACAGGGTCAAAGGGGAGCAGTACTTC

D: .
J: TRBJ1-3
V: TRBV6-4
size: many
CDR3: CASSDSTLTADIGNTIYF
DNA: TGTGCCAGCAGTGACTCTACACTTACCGCCGATATTGGAAACACCATATATTTT